The next 7 T cell receptor beta chains were all read from a single sample in a study of beta chain features in type 1 diabetes. Isolated RNA was reverse transcribed in full, so expressed TCRB transcripts were sequenced. Repertoires were generated with immunoSEQ multiplex PCR, while TCRdb's copy carries only in-frame clones and drops some. Counted here are some 700,000 clones, around 15% occurring once; the ten biggest clones make up approximately 0.022%. The antigens of these receptors remain unknown. General study findings and limits: Shorter TCRB CDR3s, moderately but significantly so, were found in Type 1 diabetes patients in all four CD4+ subsets.

Sequenced: naive CD4+ T cells from blood. The receptors originated from a man younger than 35 with type 1 diabetes.

This chain connects TRBV5-1 to TRBJ2-1, with D unclear. The length of the CDR3 is 16 residues. Trimming shortened V by 3 bases and J by 2 bases, and 15 bases separated the two germline ends. Germline CDR1 is SGHRS and CDR2 is YFSETQ. The chain's CDR3 is CASSSNSLSTYNEQFF. The CDR3 coding sequence is TGCGCCAGCAGCTCAAACAGTTTATCGACCTACAATGAGCAGTTCTTC.

The chain combines TRBV10-3 with TRBJ1-1; D perhaps matches TRBD1 (5 bases). The V gene's germline CDR1 is ENHRY and CDR2 SYGVKD. This CDR3 region has 13 residues. V was trimmed by 9 bases and J by 5 bases, leaving 16 bases between them. This CDR3 reads CAMTVTVATEAFF. CDR3 nucleotides: TGTGCCATGACCGTGACAGTGGCGACTGAAGCTTTCTTT.

The table lists this clone with a few counts. The chain has TRBV19 and TRBJ2-2; D unresolved. V lost 3 bases, J lost 3 bases, and 8 bases lay in between. The length of the CDR3 is 14 residues. Germline V gives CDR1 LNHDA, CDR2 SQIVND (reference sequence). The chain's CDR3 is CASSMGGYTGELFF. The CDR3 coding sequence is TGTGCCAGTAGTATGGGCGGATACACCGGGGAGCTGTTTTTT.

This clone has just a few counts. Here the CDR3 DNA reads TGTGCCAGCAGCTTGAGGGAAGGGGATAACTATGGCTACACCTTC. This translates into CASSLREGDNYGYTF. The genes are TRBV9 and TRBJ1-2; a possible D gene is TRBD1 (5 bases). The V end lost 4 bases, the J end lost 1 base, and 14 bases lay between the germline ends. This CDR3 has 15 residues. Germline assignment: CDR1 SGDLS and CDR2 YYNGEE.

The chain has TRBV30 and TRBJ1-1, with D maybe TRBD1 (5 bases). Looked up from germline, CDR1 is GTSNPN and CDR2 is SVGIG (reference sequence). The germline V and J ends were trimmed by 4 bases and 8 bases, with 17 bases remaining between them. There are 13 residues in the CDR3. CDR3 region: CAWTPYSGQEAFF. CDR3 coding DNA: TGTGCCTGGACCCCCTACTCAGGGCAGGAAGCTTTCTTT. Filled out from reference TRBV30 and TRBJ1-1, the complete variable domain reads SQTIHQWPATLVQPVGSPLSLECTVEGTSNPNLYWYRQAAGRGLQLLFYSVGIGQISSEVPQNLSASRPQDRQFILSSKKLLLSDSGFYLCAWTPYSGQEAFFGQGTRLTVV.

This clone was observed a few times. This chain uses TRBV19 with TRBJ1-5, with D hard to call. V dropped 2 bases and J dropped 9 bases, with 8 bases sitting between them. Germline CDR1 reads LNHDA; CDR2 reads SQIVND (reference sequence). The CDR3 length is 12 residues. The CDR3 DNA is TGTGCCAGTAGTATACTCGGACGGCCCCAGCATTTT. This encodes CASSILGRPQHF.

This clone was observed a few times. The chain combines TRBV30 with TRBJ2-5; D is unresolved. This CDR3 comprises 13 residues. The V gene's germline CDR1 is GTSNPN and CDR2 SVGIG (reference sequence). V was trimmed by 5 bases and J by 3 bases, leaving 13 bases between them. The CDR3 here is CAWAILNKETQYF. The DNA for the CDR3 is TGTGCCTGGGCGATACTAAACAAAGAGACCCAGTACTTC. Complete variable domain (other parts from reference TRBV30 and TRBJ2-5): SQTIHQWPATLVQPVGSPLSLECTVEGTSNPNLYWYRQAAGRGLQLLFYSVGIGQISSEVPQNLSASRPQDRQFILSSKKLLLSDSGFYLCAWAILNKETQYFGPGTRLLVL.